This T cell receptor (beta chain) was identified in a study of CD8 T cells in ankylosing spondylitis. As the method for making TCR beta libraries, quantitative 5'-RACE with molecular barcodes was used. From the 5' RACE reads, TCRdb called clonotypes with MiXCR, one entry per CDR3 protein. The sample has 25,000 to 35,000 distinct CDR3 sequences, 7.2% seen once. The table lists this clonotype with many counts. Its target is unknown. General study points: The authors found the disease-linked clones to be CD8+ and relatively rare in peripheral blood. Some of the motif variants had earlier been found in reactive arthritis patients' fluid and blood.

V was clipped by 0 bases and J by 4 bases, with 5 bases between them. The CDR3 has 13 amino acids. Germline CDR1 reads SGHRS; CDR2 reads YFSETQ. The material sequenced was blood, either unsorted or a sorted T cell fraction (not recorded which). This sequence joins TRBV5-1 and TRBJ2-1; D not resolved. This sequence originates from a male donor with ankylosing spondylitis or in good health (not recorded which). CDR3 in DNA: TGCGCCAGCAGCTTGGAGCAGTACAATGAGCAGTTCTTC. It codes for CASSLEQYNEQFF.